Below, 31 T cell receptor beta chains from the same sample are listed, as sequenced in a study of cytomegalovirus exposure and HLA in healthy donors. TCRdb keeps only in-frame clones here, not all; method: immunoSEQ multiplex PCR. The repertoire includes roughly 48,000 clones, 85% to 95% of them detected once, and 7.8% sits in the top ten. The sequenced material came from PBMCs. The origin of the receptors is a woman aged 18-35 years in good health and CMV-seropositive.

The J gene is TRBJ2-1, the V gene TRBV29-1, with D maybe TRBD2 (5 bases). This CDR3 region has 13 residues. The V gene lost 6 bases and the J gene lost 6 bases, with 15 bases spanning the gap. The V gene's germline CDR1 is SQVTM and CDR2 ANQGSEA. The CDR3 reads CSVRGRWGNEQFF. Here the CDR3 DNA reads TGCAGCGTGCGAGGGCGTTGGGGCAATGAGCAGTTCTTC.

The genes are TRBV6-5 and TRBJ1-1; weak D call: TRBD1 (6 bases). The CDR3 totals 13 residues. Trimming removed 2 bases at V and 4 bases at J, with 8 bases between. From germline, CDR1 is MNHEY and CDR2 SVGAGI. CDR3 protein: CASSYRGGTEAFF. CDR3 nucleotides: TGTGCCAGCAGTTACCGAGGGGGCACTGAAGCTTTCTTT.

The chain carries TRBV11-3 and TRBJ2-7; 11 positions match TRBD2. The germline gives CDR1 SGHNT, CDR2 YENEEA. The CDR3 is 17 amino acids. V was pared by 4 bases and J by 6 bases, with 14 bases of the junction left unmatched. The CDR3 loop is CASSWGGVGTSGSEQYF. DNA of the CDR3: TGTGCCAGCAGCTGGGGGGGGGTCGGGACTAGCGGAAGCGAGCAGTACTTC. Drawing the rest from reference TRBV11-3 and TRBJ2-7, the complete variable domain is EAGVVQSPRYKIIEKKQPVAFWCNPISGHNTLYWYLQNLGQGPELLIRYENEEAVDDSQLPKDRFSAERLKGVDSTLKIQPAELGDSAVYLCASSWGGVGTSGSEQYFGPGTRLTVT.

This sequence joins TRBV5-1 and TRBJ2-1; perhaps TRBD2 as D (6 bases). Germline assignment: CDR1 SGHRS and CDR2 YFSETQ. This CDR3 has 16 residues. V lost 1 base and J 5 bases, leaving 16 bases between the germline ends. CDR3 nucleotides: TGCGCCAGCAGCTTGCCCGGGAGCAGCGGCCACAATGAGCAGTTCTTC. It yields the protein CASSLPGSSGHNEQFF.

The rearrangement uses TRBV6-4 and TRBJ2-3, with TRBD2 identical over 12 bases. Germline V gene lookup returns CDR1 MRHNA and CDR2 SNTAGT. The CDR3 totals 14 residues. V shed 4 bases and J 4 bases; nucleotides not matched to a gene: 0. CDR3 loop: CASSGTSGADTQYF. CDR3 in DNA: TGTGCCAGCAGTGGGACTAGCGGGGCAGATACGCAGTATTTT.

The chain is built from TRBV6-5 and TRBJ1-1; D perhaps matches TRBD1 (5 bases). The V end was cut by 5 bases, the J end by 11 bases, with 18 bases between. This CDR3 contains 13 residues. Germline values: CDR1 MNHEY, CDR2 SVGAGI. CDR3 amino acids: CASSEARDSRAFF. The CDR3 DNA follows: TGTGCCAGCAGTGAAGCGCGTGACAGTCGGGCTTTCTTT.

This chain uses TRBV7-3 with TRBJ2-6; 13 positions agree with TRBD2. V trimming: 5 bases; J trimming: 0 bases; junction bases outside the gene matches: 7. The CDR3 extends over 19 amino acids. The germline CDR1 and CDR2 sequences are SGHTA and FQGTGA. The CDR3 loop reads CASSLPGLAGDSGANVLTF. In DNA form, the CDR3 reads TGTGCCAGCAGCCTCCCTGGACTAGCGGGGGACTCTGGGGCCAACGTCCTGACTTTC.

The V gene is TRBV6-1, the J gene TRBJ2-5; a possible D gene is TRBD2 (6 bases). Between the trimmed V and J ends, which lost 0 bases and 5 bases, there was a span of 16 bases. The CDR3 has 16 residues. The germline V gene encodes CDR1 MNHNS and CDR2 SASEGT. CDR3 loop: CASSEAARGFGETQYF. The CDR3 DNA reads as TGTGCCAGCAGTGAAGCGGCTCGGGGGTTTGGGGAGACCCAGTACTTC.

V usage is TRBV6-1 and J usage is TRBJ2-1, with D tentatively TRBD2 (6 bases). V was clipped by 4 bases and J by 3 bases, with 16 bases between them. Germline CDR1 is MNHNS and CDR2 is SASEGT. There are 16 residues in the CDR3. CDR3 DNA sequence: TGTGCCAGCAGTGCCACTTCTAGCGTGGTCTACAATGAGCAGTTCTTC. This sequence encodes CASSATSSVVYNEQFF.

This chain uses TRBV5-1 with TRBJ2-7; 7 bases map to TRBD1. Germline CDR1 and CDR2: SGHRS and YFSETQ. This CDR3 spans 14 amino acids. The J segment lost 3 bases and the V segment lost 1 base, leaving 4 bases of the junction unmatched. The CDR3 nucleotides are TGCGCCAGCAGCTTGAATGGACAGGACTACGAGCAGTACTTC. Protein sequence: CASSLNGQDYEQYF.

Only one count was recorded for this clone. CDR3 sequence (DNA): TGTGCCAGCAGCTTGTTTGGGGGGGCGACAGCCTACAATGAGCAGTTCTTC. This codes for CASSLFGGATAYNEQFF. The V and J genes are TRBV5-6 and TRBJ2-1; TRBD2 is a possible D gene (7 bases). Deletions cut 1 base from V and 2 bases from J, with 16 bases between. This CDR3 region has 17 residues. From germline, CDR1 is SGHDT and CDR2 YYEEEE.

The gene calls are TRBV11-2 and TRBJ2-1; 9 bases are shared with TRBD2. This CDR3 spans 16 amino acids. The germline gives CDR1 SGHAT, CDR2 FQNNGV. Germline trimming cut 7 bases from V and 3 bases from J; bases unmatched to any gene: 10. The CDR3 region has the DNA TGTGCCAGCACCGACGGCGGGAGGGCACGCTACAATGAGCAGTTCTTC. Residues: CASTDGGRARYNEQFF.

The chain combines TRBV5-4 with TRBJ2-7; D is possibly TRBD2 (6 bases). Germline V gives CDR1 SGHNT, CDR2 YYREEE (reference sequence). The germline V and J ends were trimmed by 0 bases and 3 bases, with 13 bases remaining between them. This CDR3 has 15 amino acids. The CDR3 sequence is CASSLGLERFYEQYF. CDR3 nucleotides: TGTGCCAGCAGCTTGGGACTAGAAAGGTTCTACGAGCAGTACTTC.

This clone appeared once. The V gene is TRBV5-4, the J gene TRBJ2-3; D may be TRBD2 (5 bases). Germline values: CDR1 SGHNT, CDR2 YYREEE (reference sequence). V gave up 0 bases and J gave up 4 bases, with 6 bases separating them. The length of the CDR3 is 13 residues. Written as DNA, the CDR3 is TGTGCCAGCAGCTTGGGCGGGCCAGATACGCAGTATTTT. Its translation: CASSLGGPDTQYF.

The CDR3 coding sequence is TGTGCCAGCAGTGAAGCGGGGGGGGCGGTTGGAAACACCATATATTTT. It translates to CASSEAGGAVGNTIYF. The rearrangement joins TRBV6-1 to TRBJ1-3, with a weak D call TRBD1 (6 bases). CDR1 is MNHNS and CDR2 is SASEGT in the germline V gene. Deletions cut 0 bases from V and 3 bases from J, with 12 bases between. The CDR3 consists of 16 residues.

V gene TRBV5-5 combines with J gene TRBJ1-6; the D is unclear. The V end was cut by 3 bases, the J end by 6 bases, with 13 bases between. The germline V gene has CDR1 SGHKS and CDR2 YYEKEE (reference sequence). This CDR3 has 15 amino acids. The CDR3: CASSYSSRSNSPLHF. The CDR3 region has the DNA TGTGCCAGCAGCTACAGCAGCCGCTCTAATTCACCCCTCCACTTT.

This clone came up once. The gene calls are TRBV9 and TRBJ1-2, with a possible D match to TRBD1 (5 bases). The CDR3 is 14 residues long. Trimming pared 0 bases from V and 4 bases from J, leaving 10 bases between. Germline assignment: CDR1 SGDLS and CDR2 YYNGEE. CDR3 in amino acids: CASSVAWGGYGYTF. The CDR3 DNA is TGTGCCAGCAGCGTAGCTTGGGGGGGCTATGGCTACACCTTC.

The chain carries TRBV6-6 and TRBJ1-1, with 7 bases matching TRBD1. This CDR3 contains 14 residues. Germline CDR1 reads MNHNY; CDR2 reads SVGAGI (reference sequence). J lost 4 bases, V lost 2 bases, and 4 bases had no gene match. Here the CDR3 DNA reads TGTGCCAGCAGTTACAACGACAGGGCCACTGAAGCTTTCTTT. It codes for CASSYNDRATEAFF.

V gene TRBV9 combines with J gene TRBJ2-3; 8 bases fit TRBD2. Germline V CDR1 and CDR2: SGDLS, YYNGEE. This CDR3 comprises 16 residues. Unmatched junction bases numbered 11, after V lost 3 bases and J lost 5 bases. CDR3: CASSGTGGLAGDTQYF. CDR3 coding DNA: TGTGCCAGCAGCGGTACGGGGGGGCTAGCGGGAGATACGCAGTATTTT. The full variable domain, in which reference TRBV9 and TRBJ2-3 provide the parts outside the CDR3, is DSGVTQTPKHLITATGQRVTLRCSPRSGDLSVYWYQQSLDQGLQFLIQYYNGEERAKGNILERFSAQQFPDLHSELNLSSLELGDSALYFCASSGTGGLAGDTQYFGPGTRLTVL.

The chain is built from TRBV10-1 and TRBJ2-7; TRBD1 aligns across 7 bases. CDR1 WNHNN and CDR2 SYGVQD come from the germline V gene (reference sequence). The CDR3 loop spans 14 amino acids. V trimming: 3 bases; J trimming: 4 bases; junction bases outside the gene matches: 6. The CDR3 bases are TGCGCCAGCAGTGACCCGGGACAGCCTTACGAGCAGTACTTC. Translating it yields CASSDPGQPYEQYF.

This chain links TRBV5-4 with TRBJ2-3; D is possibly TRBD2 (5 bases). With 1 base removed from V and 0 bases from J, the gap between germline ends came to 6 bases. Per the germline V gene, CDR1 is SGHNT and CDR2 is YYREEE (reference sequence). The CDR3 consists of 14 residues. DNA of the CDR3: TGTGCCAGCAGCTTGAGCGGTAGCACAGATACGCAGTATTTT. It encodes CASSLSGSTDTQYF.

The V gene is TRBV28, the J gene TRBJ2-7; 10 bases agree with TRBD1. The CDR3 length is 18 residues. V dropped 7 bases and J dropped 3; count of bases not matched to a gene: 18. Germline V lookup: CDR1 MDHEN, CDR2 SYDVKM. The CDR3 sequence: CASTAFGGKTGGVYEQYF. The CDR3, as DNA: TGTGCCAGCACCGCCTTTGGGGGAAAGACAGGGGGCGTCTACGAGCAGTACTTC.

The rearrangement links TRBV28 to TRBJ2-7; TRBD1 matches 8 bases. This CDR3 spans 13 amino acids. Trimming at V came to 11 bases and at J to 6 bases, leaving 12 bases not matched to a gene. Germline V lookup: CDR1 MDHEN, CDR2 SYDVKM. The CDR3 DNA is TGTGCCGGACCGCTCCCCACAGGGGGCGAGCAGTACTTC. It encodes CAGPLPTGGEQYF.

The chain links TRBV6-1 to TRBJ2-1, with 8 positions matching TRBD2. This CDR3 region has 15 residues. V lost 5 bases to trimming and J lost 10 bases; unmatched junction nucleotides: 13. Germline lookup yields CDR1 MNHNS and CDR2 SASEGT. This CDR3 is CASSLVSGGAREQFF. In nucleotides, the CDR3 is TGTGCCAGCAGTCTCGTCTCCGGGGGGGCGAGAGAGCAGTTCTTC.

For the CDR3, the DNA is TGTGCCAGCAGTGAGATCGGCTACGAGCAGTACTTC. It translates to CASSEIGYEQYF. V usage is TRBV6-1 and J usage is TRBJ2-7; D is ambiguous. The CDR3 covers 12 residues. Trimming shortened V by 3 bases and J by 3 bases, and 6 bases separated the two germline ends. The germline V gene has CDR1 MNHNS and CDR2 SASEGT.

This clone is a singleton in its sample. This chain connects TRBV28 to TRBJ1-4; weak D call: TRBD1 (5 bases). The CDR3 covers 17 residues. CDR1 MDHEN and CDR2 SYDVKM come from the germline V gene. Trimming cost V 2 bases and J 5 bases, with 18 bases left between them. CDR3 DNA sequence: TGTGCCAGCAGTTTAGGGGTGGGGGGGACGCAAAATGAAAAACTGTTTTTT. Its protein product is CASSLGVGGTQNEKLFF.

The rearrangement uses TRBV10-3 and TRBJ2-7, with 12 bases lining up with TRBD2. V trimming: 3 bases; J trimming: 3 bases; junction bases outside the gene matches: 9. This CDR3 has 17 amino acids. Germline V lookup: CDR1 ENHRY, CDR2 SYGVKD. CDR3 DNA sequence: TGTGCCATCAGTGATAGGACTAGCGGGACCGCCATCTACGAGCAGTACTTC. Residues: CAISDRTSGTAIYEQYF.

The count of this clone is one. J is TRBJ2-1 and V is TRBV28; the D is unclear. The germline V gene encodes CDR1 MDHEN and CDR2 SYDVKM. V lost 2 bases to trimming and J lost 9 bases, with 11 bases between them. There are 13 residues in the CDR3. The CDR3 DNA is TGTGCCAGCAGTTTACCACTTTGGGCTGAGCAGTTCTTC. Translated, it gives CASSLPLWAEQFF.

The count of this clone is one. The J gene is TRBJ1-3, the V gene TRBV2, with D hard to call. V lost 6 bases and J lost 8, with 14 bases in between. The CDR3 totals 13 residues. Germline V gene sequence: CDR1 SNHLY, CDR2 FYNNEI. CDR3 amino acids: CASSTAAPDTIYF. The CDR3 coding sequence is TGTGCCAGCAGCACCGCGGCCCCGGACACCATATATTTT.

The chain combines TRBV4-1 with TRBJ2-7; TRBD2 matches at 11 bases. V shed 0 bases and J 4 bases; nucleotides not matched to a gene: 14. This CDR3 has 19 amino acids. Looked up from germline, CDR1 is MGHRA and CDR2 is YSYEKL. The chain's CDR3 is CASSQETPPASGRMYEQYF. The CDR3 DNA follows: TGCGCCAGCAGCCAAGAGACCCCACCCGCTAGCGGGAGGATGTACGAGCAGTACTTC.

This chain uses TRBV10-2 with TRBJ2-1; 8 positions match TRBD2. CDR1 is WSHSY and CDR2 is SAAADI in the germline V gene. The junction had 3 bases not matched to a gene; V was cut back by 3 bases and J by 8 bases. This CDR3 comprises 13 residues. Here the CDR3 reads CASSEGLAHEQFF. The CDR3 DNA sequence: TGCGCCAGCAGTGAAGGACTAGCCCATGAGCAGTTCTTC.